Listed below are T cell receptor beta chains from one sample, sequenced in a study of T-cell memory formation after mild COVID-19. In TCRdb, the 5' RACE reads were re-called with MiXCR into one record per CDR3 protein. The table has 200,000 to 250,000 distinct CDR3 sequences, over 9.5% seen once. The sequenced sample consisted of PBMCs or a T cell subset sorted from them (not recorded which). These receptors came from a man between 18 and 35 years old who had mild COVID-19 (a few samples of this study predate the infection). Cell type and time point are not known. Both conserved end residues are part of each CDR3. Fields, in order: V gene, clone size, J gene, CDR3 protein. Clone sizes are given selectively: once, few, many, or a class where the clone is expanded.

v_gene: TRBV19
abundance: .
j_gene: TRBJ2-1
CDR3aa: CASADPAGALWNEQFF

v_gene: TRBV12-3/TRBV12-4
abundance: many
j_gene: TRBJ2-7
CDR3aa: CASSLAPISGGGRWEQYF

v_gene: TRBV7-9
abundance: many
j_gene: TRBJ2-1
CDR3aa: CASSFGGTTYNEQFF

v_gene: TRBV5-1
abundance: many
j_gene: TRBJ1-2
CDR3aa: CASSLLQGEHGYTF

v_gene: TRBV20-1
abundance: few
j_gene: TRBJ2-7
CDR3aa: CSARTGIRYEQYF

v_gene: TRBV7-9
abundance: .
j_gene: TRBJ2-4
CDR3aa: CASSGGQGLIKNIQYF

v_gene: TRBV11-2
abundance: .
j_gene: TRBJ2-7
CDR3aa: CASSIGQSWATEQYF

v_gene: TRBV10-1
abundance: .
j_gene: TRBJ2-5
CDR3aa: CASLGQGATIVIIETQYF

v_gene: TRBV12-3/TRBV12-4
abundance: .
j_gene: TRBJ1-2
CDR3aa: CASRQGTEARGYTF

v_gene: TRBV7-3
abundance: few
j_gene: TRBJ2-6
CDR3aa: CASSRDSSGANVLTF

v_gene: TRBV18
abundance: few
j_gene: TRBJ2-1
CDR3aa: CASSPPGRGEQFF

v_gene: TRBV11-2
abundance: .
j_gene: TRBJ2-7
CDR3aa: CASSLDLSYGPVVYF

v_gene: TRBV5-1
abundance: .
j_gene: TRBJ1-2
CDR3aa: CASSSQPDSYGYTF

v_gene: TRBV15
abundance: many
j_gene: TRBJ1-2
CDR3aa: CATSRDHAGAIRGYTF

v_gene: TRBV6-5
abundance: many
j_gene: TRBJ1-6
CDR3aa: CASSLLDSTAPLHF

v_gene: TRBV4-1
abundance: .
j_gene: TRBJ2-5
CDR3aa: CASSQDDERATQYF